Shown below are 18 T cell receptor beta chains from a single sample sequenced in a study of shared clonotypes between healthy human individuals. Here immunoSEQ multiplex PCR was the method, and the copy in TCRdb shows in-frame clones only, minus some. Among some 2.1 million clones listed, 90% to 95% were seen once. Sequences were obtained from naive CD4+ T cells sorted from blood. Subset of the sample: CD45RA+ positively selected. These receptors all come from a man aged 18 to 30 in good health.

The chain has TRBV12-5 and TRBJ2-7; maybe TRBD1 (6 bases). Deletions cut 6 bases from V and 5 bases from J, with 23 bases between. Looked up from germline, CDR1 is LGHNT and CDR2 is FRNRAP. CDR3 size: 16 residues. For the CDR3, the DNA is TGTGCTAGTGGGGAGCCTAGAGGGGGTAAATTTAACGAGCAGTACTTC. Translated: CASGEPRGGKFNEQYF.

The chain is built from TRBV27 and TRBJ2-7; D unresolved. V lost 6 bases, J lost 2 bases, and 11 bases lay in between. This CDR3 region has 13 residues. The germline V gene has CDR1 MNHEY and CDR2 SMNVEV (reference sequence). CDR3 residues: CASRTDRTYEQYF. The CDR3 nucleotides read TGTGCCAGCAGGACGGACCGAACCTACGAGCAGTACTTC.

Only one count was recorded for this clone. The V gene is TRBV5-8, the J gene TRBJ2-5; 7 bases are shared with TRBD1. The V and J ends lost 4 bases and 1 base, in that order; junction bases with no gene match: 1. Germline loops: CDR1 SGHTS, CDR2 YDEGEE. This CDR3 comprises 13 residues. The CDR3 DNA reads TGTGCCAGCAGCAGGGGGCTCCAAGAGACCCAGTACTTC. Protein: CASSRGLQETQYF.

The sample holds one count of this clone. The chain uses TRBV5-1 and TRBJ2-2, with D possibly TRBD2 on 6 matching bases. The V gene's germline CDR1 is SGHRS and CDR2 YFSETQ. Trimming cost V 5 bases and J 4 bases, with 15 bases left between them. The CDR3 runs to 15 residues. The CDR3 protein is CASSESGSSTGELFF. The DNA of the CDR3 is TGCGCCAGCAGTGAGAGCGGGTCGAGCACCGGGGAGCTGTTTTTT.

About this clone: This CDR3 is also generated by other DNA sequences in the sample. The rearrangement links TRBV7-2 to TRBJ2-5; tentative D call: TRBD1 (7 bases). V was trimmed by 5 bases and J by 5 bases, leaving 12 bases between them. Per the germline V gene, CDR1 is SGHTA and CDR2 is FQGNSA. The CDR3 spans 13 residues. CDR3: CASSRGTEETQYF. Written as DNA, the CDR3 is TGTGCCAGCAGCCGCGGGACAGAGGAGACCCAGTACTTC. Complete variable domain (other parts from reference TRBV7-2 and TRBJ2-5): GAGVSQSPSNKVTEKGKDVELRCDPISGHTALYWYRQSLGQGLEFLIYFQGNSAPDKSGLPSDRFSAERTGGSVSTLTIQRTQQEDSAVYLCASSRGTEETQYFGPGTRLLVL.

This chain joins TRBV5-6 and TRBJ2-2; D call uncertain. V was cut by 1 base and J by 3 bases, with 19 bases left in between. Germline CDR1 and CDR2: SGHDT and YYEEEE. This CDR3 comprises 18 residues. CDR3 in amino acids: CASSLRYDREKYTGELFF. In nucleotides, the CDR3 is TGTGCCAGCAGCTTGCGATACGATAGGGAAAAATACACCGGGGAGCTGTTTTTT.

The V and J genes are TRBV29-1 and TRBJ1-2; D may be TRBD1 (6 bases). The germline V gene encodes CDR1 SQVTM and CDR2 ANQGSEA. This CDR3 is built from 12 residues. Trimming pared 3 bases from V and 2 bases from J, leaving 7 bases between. This CDR3 is CSVDGQNYGYTF. The DNA of the CDR3 is TGCAGCGTTGATGGACAGAACTATGGCTACACCTTC.

The J gene is TRBJ2-7, the V gene TRBV18; 7 bases agree with TRBD1. V was pared by 6 bases and J by 5 bases, with 13 bases of the junction left unmatched. CDR1 is KGHSH and CDR2 is LQKENI in the germline V gene. The CDR3 spans 15 residues. CDR3 sequence (DNA): TGTGCCAGCTCCTCCCGACAGGGCCCTTTGGACGAGCAGTACTTC. Protein product: CASSSRQGPLDEQYF.

Here the CDR3 DNA reads TGTGCCAGCGGGGGGGTTGGAAACACCATATATTTT. Its translation is CASGGVGNTIYF. The V call is TRBV2, the J call TRBJ1-3, with D possibly matching TRBD1 (5 bases). CDR1 and CDR2 from the germline V gene are SNHLY and FYNNEI. Between the trimmed V and J ends, which lost 8 bases and 3 bases, there was a span of 8 bases. The CDR3 covers 12 residues.

This sequence joins TRBV9 and TRBJ2-2; D not certain. Per germline, CDR1 SGDLS and CDR2 YYNGEE. This CDR3 is built from 15 residues. V lost 4 bases and J 1 base, leaving 11 bases between the germline ends. CDR3 loop: CASSPPGLNTGELFF. For the CDR3, the DNA is TGTGCCAGCAGCCCTCCGGGCCTGAACACCGGGGAGCTGTTTTTT.

CDR3 in amino acids: CASSLATPADGYTF. CDR3 coding DNA: TGTGCCAGCAGCTTAGCGACGCCGGCGGATGGCTACACCTTC. This chain joins TRBV7-8 and TRBJ1-2, with D hard to call. The CDR3 spans 14 residues. Germline V gene data show CDR1 as SGHVS and CDR2 as FQNEAQ. Trimming cost V 0 bases and J 6 bases, with 11 bases left between them.

The chain links TRBV6-5 to TRBJ2-7; D is uncertain. Germline loops: CDR1 MNHEY, CDR2 SVGAGI. The V end was cut by 0 bases, the J end by 4 bases, with 16 bases between. The CDR3 has 16 residues. CDR3 in amino acids: CASSYSSVLGGYEQYF. The CDR3 nucleotides read TGTGCCAGCAGTTACTCGTCGGTTCTCGGTGGGTACGAGCAGTACTTC.

Note on this clone: At one end the junction does not follow the germline gene, possibly because of a read error. This chain links TRBV6-1 with TRBJ1-6; D ambiguous. CDR1 MNHNS and CDR2 SASEGT come from the germline V gene. CDR3 length equals 17 residues. CDR3 region: CASSEAREESYNSSLHF. The CDR3 nucleotides are TGTGCCAGCAGTGAAGCCCGGGAGGAATCCTATAATTCATCCCTCCACTTT.

The V gene is TRBV6-5, the J gene TRBJ1-2; D call uncertain. V was clipped by 1 base and J by 8 bases, with 17 bases between them. This CDR3 region has 15 residues. Germline CDR1 MNHEY, CDR2 SVGAGI. The CDR3 DNA reads as TGTGCCAGCAGTTACTTTCGGTCCGGTGGTAGCGGCTACACCTTC. Its translation: CASSYFRSGGSGYTF.

The chain links TRBV2 to TRBJ2-7; 7 bases line up with TRBD2. CDR3 length equals 13 residues. The germline V gene encodes CDR1 SNHLY and CDR2 FYNNEI. Trimming at V came to 8 bases and at J to 4 bases, leaving 8 bases not matched to a gene. In DNA, the CDR3 is TGTGCCAGCTGCCGGCTGGGGGGGTACGAGCAGTACTTC. Encoded protein: CASCRLGGYEQYF.

The J gene is TRBJ1-5, the V gene TRBV11-2; D ambiguous. V gave up 1 base and J gave up 4 bases, with 23 bases separating them. The CDR3 has 19 residues. The germline gives CDR1 SGHAT, CDR2 FQNNGV. CDR3 loop: CASSLVQVAQSVLNQPQHF. As DNA, the CDR3 is TGTGCCAGCAGCTTAGTCCAGGTGGCCCAATCCGTTTTAAATCAGCCCCAGCATTTT.

The chain is built from TRBV7-9 and TRBJ2-2; 9 bases are a match to TRBD1. CDR1 and CDR2 from the germline V gene are SEHNR and FQNEAQ (reference sequence). V trimming: 1 base; J trimming: 2 bases; junction bases outside the gene matches: 2. CDR3 size: 16 residues. CDR3: CASSLGQGVNTGELFF. The CDR3 DNA reads as TGTGCCAGCAGCTTAGGACAGGGGGTTAACACCGGGGAGCTGTTTTTT.

This chain joins TRBV28 and TRBJ2-5; D possibly matches TRBD1 or TRBD2 (5 bases each). This CDR3 is built from 14 residues. V was trimmed by 5 bases and J by 5 bases, leaving 15 bases between them. Germline CDR1 reads MDHEN; CDR2 reads SYDVKM. CDR3 in DNA: TGTGCCAGCAGTGCGTCCGGGGCCTCGGAGACCCAGTACTTC. Its translation: CASSASGASETQYF.